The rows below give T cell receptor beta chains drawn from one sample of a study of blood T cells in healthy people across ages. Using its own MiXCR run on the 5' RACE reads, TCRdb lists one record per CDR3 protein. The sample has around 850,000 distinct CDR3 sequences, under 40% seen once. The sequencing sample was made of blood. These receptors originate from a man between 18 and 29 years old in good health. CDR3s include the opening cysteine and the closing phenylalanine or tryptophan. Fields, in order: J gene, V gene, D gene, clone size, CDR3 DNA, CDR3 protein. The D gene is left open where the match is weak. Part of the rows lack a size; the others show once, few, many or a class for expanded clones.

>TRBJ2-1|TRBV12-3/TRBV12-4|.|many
TGTGCCAGCAGGGGGTATGAGCAGTTCTTC
CASRGYEQFF
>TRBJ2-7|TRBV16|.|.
TGTGCCAGCAGCCAAGCTGACGGGCCGAGGGACGAGCAGTACTTC
CASSQADGPRDEQYF
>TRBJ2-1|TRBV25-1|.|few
TGTGCCAGCAGTGACGGTGAGACCCAGTTCTTC
CASSDGETQFF
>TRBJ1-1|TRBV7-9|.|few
TGTGCCAGCAGAGGGAGTGAGGGTGAAGCTTTCTTT
CASRGSEGEAFF
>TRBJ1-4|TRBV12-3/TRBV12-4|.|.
TGTGCCAGCAGTTTTGATGGGACACCTAATGAAAAACTGTTTTTT
CASSFDGTPNEKLFF
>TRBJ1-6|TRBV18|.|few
TGTGCCAGCTCGCCGGGGCAGCCAGGATATAATTCACCCCTCCACTTT
CASSPGQPGYNSPLHF
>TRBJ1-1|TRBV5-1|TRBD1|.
TGCGCCAGCAGCTTTCAGGGGGAGGGCACTGAAGCTTTCTTT
CASSFQGEGTEAFF
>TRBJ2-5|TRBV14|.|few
TGTGCCAGCAGCCAAGAATGGGGGGAGACCCAGTACTTC
CASSQEWGETQYF
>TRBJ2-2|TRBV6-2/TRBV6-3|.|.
TGTGCCAGCAGTTACGGGGAGAACACCGGGGAGCTGTTTTTT
CASSYGENTGELFF
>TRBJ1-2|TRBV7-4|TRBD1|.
TGTGCCAGCACCCGGGACAGGGGTTCGGGCTACACCTTC
CASTRDRGSGYTF
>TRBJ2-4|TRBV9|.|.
TGTGCCAGCAGCGACAGACAGGACATTCAGTACTTC
CASSDRQDIQYF